This entry lists 22 T cell receptor beta chains sequenced from one sample in a study of cytomegalovirus exposure and HLA in healthy donors. Libraries were prepared by immunoSEQ multiplex PCR; TCRdb keeps only in-frame clonotypes and omits some of them. This sample has around 350,000 clones; roughly 88% occur once, and the top ten carry 0.83%. Source material: PBMCs. The receptors were sampled from a woman aged 18-30 years in good health and CMV-seronegative.

This clone came up once. V and J are TRBV7-3 and TRBJ2-3, with D possibly being TRBD2 (6 bases). Germline CDR1 reads SGHTA; CDR2 reads FQGTGA. Between the trimmed V and J ends, which lost 4 bases and 3 bases, there was a span of 14 bases. The CDR3 is 15 amino acids. The CDR3 DNA follows: TGTGCCAGCAGCTCCCTGGGGGGTTGGACAGATACGCAGTATTTT. Encoded protein: CASSSLGGWTDTQYF.

This chain joins TRBV5-1 and TRBJ1-1; no clear D. The V end was cut by 7 bases, the J end by 5 bases, with 12 bases between. The CDR3 is 12 residues long. The germline V gene encodes CDR1 SGHRS and CDR2 YFSETQ. The CDR3 nucleotides read TGCGCCAGCGCGGGTCGGGCTACTGAAGCTTTCTTT. This gives the protein CASAGRATEAFF.

The rearrangement joins TRBV19 to TRBJ1-5; D call uncertain. The germline CDR1 and CDR2 sequences are LNHDA and SQIVND (reference sequence). The CDR3 length is 14 residues. Trimming took 4 bases from V and 4 from J, leaving 11 bases between them. The CDR3 bases are TGTGCCAGTAGTACACACTCGAGGAATCAGCCCCAGCATTTT. This translates into CASSTHSRNQPQHF.

This chain connects TRBV20-1 to TRBJ2-7; TRBD1 might be the D (5 bases). Trimming took 6 bases from V and 6 from J, leaving 12 bases between them. The CDR3 spans 11 residues. Germline lookup yields CDR1 DFQATT and CDR2 SNEGSKA (reference sequence). The CDR3 nucleotides are TGCAGTGCCACTACAGGTTCCGAGCAGTACTTC. Residues: CSATTGSEQYF.

This clone was seen only once. The chain recombines TRBV6-1 with TRBJ2-5, with TRBD2 as a possible D gene (5 bases). From germline, CDR1 is MNHNS and CDR2 SASEGT. Trimming took off 4 bases at V and 5 bases at J, with 23 bases between the two ends. CDR3 length: 17 residues. The CDR3 region is CASSALRWEPGWETQYF. The CDR3 coding sequence is TGTGCCAGCAGTGCCCTTAGGTGGGAGCCTGGCTGGGAGACCCAGTACTTC.

This clone came up once. V and J are TRBV27 and TRBJ1-2; a possible D gene is TRBD1 (6 bases). The CDR3 runs 16 residues. The germline V gene encodes CDR1 MNHEY and CDR2 SMNVEV (reference sequence). Trimming cost V 10 bases and J 1 base, with 22 bases left between them. The DNA for the CDR3 is TGTGCCACCCTGGGGGGGGGCGACCGCATTAACTATGGCTACACCTTC. Its protein is CATLGGGDRINYGYTF.

The chain recombines TRBV7-2 with TRBJ2-3; tentative D call: TRBD2 (5 bases). Germline V gene sequence: CDR1 SGHTA, CDR2 FQGNSA. The CDR3 covers 18 residues. Trimming took 5 bases from V and 4 from J, leaving 25 bases between them. The CDR3 spells CASSGGASLGNLADTQYF. Here the CDR3 DNA reads TGTGCCAGCAGCGGAGGAGCCTCCCTAGGAAATCTTGCAGATACGCAGTATTTT.

The chain carries TRBV20-1 and TRBJ2-7; maybe TRBD2 (5 bases). The CDR3 has 10 amino acids. Germline values: CDR1 DFQATT, CDR2 SNEGSKA (reference sequence). V lost 2 bases and J 13 bases, leaving 12 bases between the germline ends. The CDR3 here is CSARLERIYF. Written as DNA, the CDR3 is TGCAGTGCTAGATTGGAGCGGATCTACTTC.

The gene calls are TRBV11-2 and TRBJ1-2; TRBD1 matches at 9 bases. CDR1 is SGHAT, CDR2 FQNNGV, per germline. This CDR3 has 14 amino acids. The trim removed 6 bases at V and 6 bases at J, leaving 8 bases unmatched. CDR3 nucleotide sequence: TGTGCCAGCAGTTTAAACAGGGGGCTTGATGGCTACACCTTC. As protein: CASSLNRGLDGYTF. The variable domain in full, completed from reference TRBV11-2 and TRBJ1-2, reads EAGVAQSPRYKIIEKRQSVAFWCNPISGHATLYWYQQILGQGPKLLIQFQNNGVVDDSQLPKDRFSAERLKGVDSTLKIQPAKLEDSAVYLCASSLNRGLDGYTFGSGTRLTVV.

The chain recombines TRBV28 with TRBJ2-3; 9 positions match TRBD2. The CDR3 is 15 amino acids. V trimming: 6 bases; J trimming: 0 bases; junction bases outside the gene matches: 4. From germline, CDR1 is MDHEN and CDR2 SYDVKM. CDR3 in DNA: TGTGCCAGCAGGGTAGCGGGGGCTAGCACAGATACGCAGTATTTT. It is translated as CASRVAGASTDTQYF.

This chain links TRBV11-2 with TRBJ1-2, with no clear D. This CDR3 is 16 amino acids long. Germline values: CDR1 SGHAT, CDR2 FQNNGV. Trimming left V 1 base short and J 7 bases short, with 19 bases between. This CDR3 reads CASSLVADRRGVGYTF. The DNA of the CDR3 is TGTGCCAGCAGCTTAGTAGCGGACCGCCGCGGGGTTGGCTACACCTTC.

The V call is TRBV5-1, the J call TRBJ2-7; TRBD1 is a possible D gene (5 bases). Trimming cost V 4 bases and J 1 base, with 18 bases left between them. The CDR3 contains 16 residues. The germline V gene encodes CDR1 SGHRS and CDR2 YFSETQ. In DNA, the CDR3 is TGCGCCAGCAGCATTGCGACAGCACCATCTTCCTACGAGCAGTACTTC. Protein sequence: CASSIATAPSSYEQYF.

The V and J genes are TRBV6-5 and TRBJ2-2; tentatively, D is TRBD2 (5 bases). Germline V gives CDR1 MNHEY, CDR2 SVGAGI. This CDR3 is 14 amino acids long. V lost 2 bases and J lost 6, with 10 bases in between. CDR3 in amino acids: CASSYEGTAGELFF. CDR3 DNA: TGTGCCAGCAGTTACGAGGGCACGGCCGGGGAGCTGTTTTTT.

The J gene is TRBJ2-7, the V gene TRBV30; no clear D gene. Germline CDR1 reads GTSNPN; CDR2 reads SVGIG (reference sequence). The CDR3 totals 10 residues. Between the trimmed V and J ends, which lost 5 bases and 3 bases, there was a span of 5 bases. In DNA form, the CDR3 reads TGTGCCTGGGGAGACTACGAGCAGTACTTC. Translated, it gives CAWGDYEQYF.

The chain uses TRBV18 and TRBJ2-7, with 11 bases that match TRBD2. The V and J ends lost 4 bases and 5 bases, in that order; junction bases with no gene match: 4. Germline loops: CDR1 KGHSH, CDR2 LQKENI. The CDR3 contains 14 residues. The CDR3 spells CASSLAGGPNEQYF. In DNA form, the CDR3 reads TGTGCCAGCTCACTAGCGGGGGGGCCCAACGAGCAGTACTTC. The whole variable domain, filled in from reference TRBV18 and TRBJ2-7, reads NAGVMQNPRHLVRRRGQEARLRCSPMKGHSHVYWYRQLPEEGLKFMVYLQKENIIDESGMPKERFSAEFPKEGPSILRIQQVVRGDSAAYFCASSLAGGPNEQYFGPGTRLTVT.

The genes are TRBV7-9 and TRBJ2-7, with a tentative D call TRBD1 (6 bases). CDR3 length: 13 amino acids. Germline CDR1 and CDR2: SEHNR and FQNEAQ (reference sequence). Between the trimmed V and J ends, which lost 5 bases and 6 bases, there was a span of 14 bases. The CDR3 DNA is TGTGCCAGCAGCCCCAACCAGGGGTCCGAGCAGTACTTC. Amino acid sequence: CASSPNQGSEQYF.

The chain combines TRBV2 with TRBJ1-1; weak D call: TRBD1 (5 bases). The germline gives CDR1 SNHLY, CDR2 FYNNEI. The CDR3 is made up of 14 amino acids. Trimming removed 4 bases at V and 1 base at J, with 10 bases between. CDR3 bases: TGTGCCAGCAGTGCCTTGACAGCGAACACTGAAGCTTTCTTT. This translates into CASSALTANTEAFF.

This chain uses TRBV2 with TRBJ2-2; no reliable D call. The CDR3 extends over 16 amino acids. In germline, CDR1 is SNHLY, CDR2 FYNNEI. Deletions cut 2 bases from V and 3 bases from J, with 13 bases between. The CDR3 bases are TGTGCCAGCAGTGAAATACCCCGGCAGGACACCGGGGAGCTGTTTTTT. This sequence encodes CASSEIPRQDTGELFF.

This clone was picked up one time. The chain is built from TRBV10-3 and TRBJ2-7; D call uncertain. The CDR3 is made up of 15 amino acids. Germline CDR1 ENHRY, CDR2 SYGVKD. V gave up 3 bases and J gave up 1 base, with 13 bases separating them. The CDR3 nucleotides are TGTGCCATCAGTGACTCGCGTCCTCTTTCCTACGAGCAGTACTTC. Its protein is CAISDSRPLSYEQYF.

The genes are TRBV7-6 and TRBJ1-2; 11 bases are a match to TRBD1. Germline V lookup: CDR1 SGHVS, CDR2 FNYEAQ. The CDR3 is made up of 16 amino acids. V was pared by 4 bases and J by 8 bases, with 12 bases of the junction left unmatched. The CDR3 is CASSYDPSGQGVGYTF. The CDR3 bases are TGTGCCAGCAGCTACGACCCCTCGGGACAGGGGGTAGGCTACACCTTC.

The V call is TRBV9, the J call TRBJ2-7, with TRBD1 matching over 8 bases. The CDR3 runs 14 residues. Losses at the gene ends were 3 bases for V and 3 bases for J; bases not matched to a gene: 5. The germline gives CDR1 SGDLS, CDR2 YYNGEE. The CDR3 protein is CASSGGQGNYEQYF. The DNA for the CDR3 is TGTGCCAGCAGCGGAGGACAGGGAAACTACGAGCAGTACTTC.

The gene calls are TRBV30 and TRBJ2-2; 10 nucleotides align to TRBD2. In germline, CDR1 is GTSNPN, CDR2 SVGIG (reference sequence). This CDR3 is built from 14 residues. Trimming at V came to 4 bases and at J to 6 bases, leaving 5 bases not matched to a gene. CDR3 region: CAWKKAGGSGELFF. The CDR3, as DNA: TGTGCCTGGAAAAAAGCGGGAGGGTCCGGGGAGCTGTTTTTT.